These T cell receptor beta chains were read from a single sample in a study of glioma-infiltrating T cells after dendritic cell vaccination. The data were produced by immunoSEQ multiplex PCR, yet TCRdb's version contains in-frame clones alone and is incomplete. The data contain 65,000 or so clones, about 89% of them seen just once; the ten biggest clones take up 11%. The starting material was blood, obtained after dendritic cell vaccination. These receptors were obtained from a human donor with glioblastoma. Each CDR3 is given with its conserved first and last residue. The order of the fields is J gene, V gene, clone size, D gene, CDR3 protein, CDR3 DNA. D genes are given only for firm matches. The size field is filled for only some rows; it gives once, few, many or a size class.

J gene: TRBJ2-5; V gene: TRBV18; clone size: -; D gene: TRBD1; CDR3 protein: CASSPTGLGTQETQYF; CDR3 DNA: TGTGCCAGCTCACCGACAGGGTTAGGGACCCAAGAGACCCAGTACTTC
J gene: TRBJ2-3; V gene: TRBV5-4; clone size: -; D gene: -; CDR3 protein: CASSPGGGGGTDTQYF; CDR3 DNA: TGTGCCAGCAGCCCAGGAGGGGGGGGAGGGACAGATACGCAGTATTTT
J gene: TRBJ1-1; V gene: TRBV7-9; clone size: -; D gene: TRBD1; CDR3 protein: CASSSTPDRMNTEAFF; CDR3 DNA: TGTGCCAGCAGCTCGACTCCGGACAGGATGAACACTGAAGCTTTCTTT
J gene: TRBJ1-1; V gene: TRBV9; clone size: -; D gene: -; CDR3 protein: CASSVVSIGQGKAFF; CDR3 DNA: TGTGCCAGCAGCGTAGTATCAATTGGGCAGGGCAAAGCTTTCTTT
J gene: TRBJ2-7; V gene: TRBV5-4; clone size: -; D gene: -; CDR3 protein: CASSLQGPHEQYF; CDR3 DNA: TGTGCCAGCAGCTTGCAGGGTCCCCACGAGCAGTACTTC
J gene: TRBJ1-4; V gene: TRBV7-8; clone size: -; D gene: -; CDR3 protein: CASSLGQRATNEKLFF; CDR3 DNA: TGTGCCAGCAGCTTAGGACAGCGTGCAACTAATGAAAAACTGTTTTTT
J gene: TRBJ2-5; V gene: TRBV5-1; clone size: -; D gene: -; CDR3 protein: CASSAYGETQYF; CDR3 DNA: TGCGCCAGCAGCGCTTACGGAGAGACCCAGTACTTC
J gene: TRBJ2-1; V gene: TRBV11-3; clone size: -; D gene: TRBD2; CDR3 protein: CASSREGGGYNEQFF; CDR3 DNA: TGTGCCAGCAGCCGGGAGGGGGGCGGCTACAATGAGCAGTTCTTC
J gene: TRBJ2-5; V gene: TRBV19; clone size: -; D gene: -; CDR3 protein: CASSTRRGTWETQYF; CDR3 DNA: TGTGCCAGTAGTACCCGGAGGGGTACCTGGGAGACCCAGTACTTC
J gene: TRBJ1-2; V gene: TRBV7-2; clone size: -; D gene: -; CDR3 protein: CASSLRGDGYTF; CDR3 DNA: TGTGCCAGCAGCTTGCGCGGGGATGGCTACACCTTC
J gene: TRBJ1-4; V gene: TRBV5-4; clone size: -; D gene: TRBD1; CDR3 protein: CASSLNQGATNEKLFF; CDR3 DNA: TGTGCCAGCAGCTTGAATCAGGGGGCAACTAATGAAAAACTGTTTTTT
J gene: TRBJ2-2; V gene: TRBV7-2; clone size: once; D gene: -; CDR3 protein: CASSHDQGRRELFF; CDR3 DNA: TGTGCCAGCAGTCACGATCAGGGGCGGAGGGAGCTGTTTTTT
J gene: TRBJ1-3; V gene: TRBV2; clone size: -; D gene: TRBD1; CDR3 protein: CASSPPGQSGNTIYF; CDR3 DNA: TGTGCCAGCAGCCCCCCGGGACAGAGTGGAAACACCATATATTTT
J gene: TRBJ2-7; V gene: TRBV9; clone size: -; D gene: TRBD2; CDR3 protein: CASSVGTSGRDGYEQYF; CDR3 DNA: TGTGCCAGCAGCGTAGGGACTAGCGGGAGGGATGGCTACGAGCAGTACTTC
J gene: TRBJ2-3; V gene: TRBV2; clone size: -; D gene: TRBD2; CDR3 protein: CASSTSPGLAGGPSDTQYF; CDR3 DNA: TGTGCCAGCAGTACAAGCCCTGGACTAGCGGGGGGGCCCTCAGATACGCAGTATTTT
J gene: TRBJ1-2; V gene: TRBV27; clone size: once; D gene: -; CDR3 protein: CASSRGWGYGYTF; CDR3 DNA: TGTGCCAGCTCCAGGGGATGGGGCTATGGCTACACCTTC
J gene: TRBJ1-1; V gene: TRBV7-9; clone size: -; D gene: -; CDR3 protein: CASPTDRNTEAFF; CDR3 DNA: TGTGCCAGCCCCACCGACAGAAACACTGAAGCTTTCTTT
J gene: TRBJ1-5; V gene: TRBV19; clone size: once; D gene: -; CDR3 protein: CASSIRPDSPNQPQHF; CDR3 DNA: TGTGCCAGTAGTATACGGCCCGACAGCCCCAATCAGCCCCAGCATTTT
J gene: TRBJ1-1; V gene: TRBV6-4; clone size: -; D gene: -; CDR3 protein: CASRIEGFSSTEAFF; CDR3 DNA: TGTGCCAGCAGGATTGAGGGTTTTAGCAGCACTGAAGCTTTCTTT
J gene: TRBJ2-5; V gene: TRBV5-1; clone size: -; D gene: -; CDR3 protein: CASSLSRETQYF; CDR3 DNA: TGCGCCAGCAGCTTGTCCCGGGAGACCCAGTACTTC
J gene: TRBJ2-4; V gene: TRBV19; clone size: once; D gene: -; CDR3 protein: CASSIVGGAKNIQYF; CDR3 DNA: TGTGCCAGTAGTATAGTGGGAGGAGCCAAAAACATTCAGTACTTC
J gene: TRBJ1-4; V gene: TRBV7-6; clone size: -; D gene: TRBD1; CDR3 protein: CASSLDGQGARGEKLFF; CDR3 DNA: TGTGCCAGCAGCTTAGATGGACAGGGGGCGCGAGGTGAAAAACTGTTTTTT
J gene: TRBJ2-7; V gene: TRBV7-2; clone size: -; D gene: TRBD1; CDR3 protein: CASGDRYEQYF; CDR3 DNA: TGTGCCAGCGGGGACAGATACGAGCAGTACTTC
J gene: TRBJ2-7; V gene: TRBV11-2; clone size: -; D gene: -; CDR3 protein: CASSFVTYGREQYF; CDR3 DNA: TGTGCCAGCAGCTTCGTCACTTACGGTAGAGAGCAGTACTTC